This T cell receptor (beta chain) was recovered during a study of Graves' ophthalmopathy and Graves' hyperthyroidism. The study's findings and limits: Blood also held most thyroid clonotypes expanded above 0.001 frequency. The model predicted ophthalmopathy progression with roughly 71% sensitivity and around 74% specificity.

The CDR3 consists of 13 residues. CDR1 is SGHRS and CDR2 is YFSETQ in the germline V gene. This clonotype was seen at least ten times. Antigen: not known. The junction departs from the called germline gene at one end, perhaps through a read error. Amplification of TCR beta CDR3 regions used RNA transcripts. The authors performed first-round RT-PCR with HTBI primers and then a second-round multiplex PCR. TCRdb reanalysed the multiplex PCR reads using MiXCR and keeps one entry per CDR3 protein. The table shows a few hundred thousand distinct CDR3 sequences, with under 45% occurring only once. This chain joins TRBV5-1 and TRBJ2-7, with 8 bases matching TRBD2. Sequences were obtained from peripheral blood or thyroid tissue (not recorded which). This clonotype was sampled from an adult man with Graves' hyperthyroidism. The CDR3 protein is CASSLAGTYEQYF. DNA of the CDR3: TGTGCCAGCAGCTTAGCGGGAACCTACGAGCAGTACTTC.